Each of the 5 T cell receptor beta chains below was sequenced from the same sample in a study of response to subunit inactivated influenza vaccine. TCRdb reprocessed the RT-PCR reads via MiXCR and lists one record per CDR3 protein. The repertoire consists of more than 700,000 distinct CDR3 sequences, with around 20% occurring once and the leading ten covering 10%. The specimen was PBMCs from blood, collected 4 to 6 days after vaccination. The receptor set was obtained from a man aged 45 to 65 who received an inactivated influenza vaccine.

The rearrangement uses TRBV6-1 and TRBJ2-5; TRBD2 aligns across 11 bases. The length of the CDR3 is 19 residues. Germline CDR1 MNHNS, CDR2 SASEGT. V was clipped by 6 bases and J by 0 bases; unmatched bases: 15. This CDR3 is CASSLLNSGRGVYQETQYF. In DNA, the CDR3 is TGTGCCAGCAGCCTGCTAAATAGCGGGAGGGGAGTGTACCAAGAGACCCAGTACTTC.

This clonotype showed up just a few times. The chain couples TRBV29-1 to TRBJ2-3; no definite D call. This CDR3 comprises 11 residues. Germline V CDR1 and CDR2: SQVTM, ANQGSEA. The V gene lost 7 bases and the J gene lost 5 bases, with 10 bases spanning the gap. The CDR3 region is CSANMGDTQYF. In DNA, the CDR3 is TGCAGCGCAAACATGGGAGATACGCAGTATTTT.

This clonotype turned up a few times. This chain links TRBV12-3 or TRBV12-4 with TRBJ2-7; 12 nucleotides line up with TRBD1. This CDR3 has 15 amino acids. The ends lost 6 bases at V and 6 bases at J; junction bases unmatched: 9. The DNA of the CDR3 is TGTGCCAGCAGCCGCCGGGACAGGGGGCCGGGCGAGCAGTACTTC. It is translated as CASSRRDRGPGEQYF.

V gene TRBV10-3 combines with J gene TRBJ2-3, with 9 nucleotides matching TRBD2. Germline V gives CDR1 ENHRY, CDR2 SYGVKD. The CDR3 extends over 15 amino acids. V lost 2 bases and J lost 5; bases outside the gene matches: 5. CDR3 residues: CAISEVSGSGDTQYF. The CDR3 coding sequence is TGTGCCATCAGTGAGGTTAGCGGGAGCGGAGATACGCAGTATTTT.

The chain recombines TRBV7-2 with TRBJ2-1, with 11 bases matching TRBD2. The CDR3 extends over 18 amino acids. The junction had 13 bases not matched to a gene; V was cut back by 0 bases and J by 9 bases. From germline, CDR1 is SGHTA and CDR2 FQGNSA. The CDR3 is CASSLALSGSGRAFEQFF. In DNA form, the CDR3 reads TGTGCCAGCAGCTTAGCCCTTTCGGGTAGCGGGAGGGCGTTTGAGCAGTTCTTC.